One and the same sample provided the 5 T cell receptor beta chains below, sequenced in a study of blood T cells in healthy people across ages. Primers used in a second PCR of roughly 6 to 11 cycles were a sample-barcoded 5' primer and a J-beta primer mix. In TCRdb, the 5' RACE reads were re-called with MiXCR into one record per CDR3 protein. The sample has roughly 800,000 distinct CDR3 sequences, 55% to 75% seen once. The sample was blood. The receptors derive from a man aged 25 to 45 in good health.

This rearrangement joins TRBV6-2 or TRBV6-3 to TRBJ2-1; no definite D call. The CDR3 is made up of 15 amino acids. V was shortened by 0 bases and J by 3 bases, with 9 bases between the two germline ends. CDR1 and CDR2 (germline): MNHEY, SVGEGT. In nucleotides, the CDR3 is TGTGCCAGCAGTTACTCAGGGAATCTCTACAATGAGCAGTTCTTC. Its translation is CASSYSGNLYNEQFF.

V and J are TRBV20-1 and TRBJ2-5; 9 bases map to TRBD2. CDR3 size: 15 residues. From germline, CDR1 is DFQATT and CDR2 SNEGSKA (reference sequence). Trimming removed 2 bases from V and 11 bases from J; junction bases left unmatched: 15. The CDR3 DNA follows: TGCAGTGCTAGACGCCCGGGCGGGAGGGCCAATGAGCAGTACTTC. Translation gives CSARRPGGRANEQYF.

This clonotype was seen a single time. The CDR3 loop is CSVADRGRYEQYF. In DNA form, the CDR3 reads TGCAGCGTGGCCGACAGGGGAAGATACGAGCAGTACTTC. The chain uses TRBV29-1 and TRBJ2-7, with TRBD1 identical over 8 bases. V was pared by 6 bases and J by 4 bases, with 8 bases of the junction left unmatched. The CDR3 consists of 13 residues. The germline CDR1 and CDR2 sequences are SQVTM and ANQGSEA.

The chain uses TRBV20-1 and TRBJ2-1; D is unclear. V was trimmed by 0 bases and J by 4 bases, leaving 10 bases between them. The CDR3 sequence is 14 residues long. The germline V gene encodes CDR1 DFQATT and CDR2 SNEGSKA (reference sequence). The CDR3 loop reads CSARDPGSYNEQFF. CDR3 DNA: TGCAGTGCTAGAGATCCGGGTTCGTACAATGAGCAGTTCTTC.

This clonotype was counted a few times. This sequence joins TRBV20-1 and TRBJ2-7, with D perhaps being TRBD1 or TRBD2 (5 bases each). The germline V gene has CDR1 DFQATT and CDR2 SNEGSKA (reference sequence). This CDR3 region has 10 residues. With 8 bases removed from V and 10 bases from J, the gap between germline ends came to 15 bases. In DNA form, the CDR3 reads TGCAGTCCCCTAGGGTGGGACCAGTACTTC. Protein: CSPLGWDQYF.